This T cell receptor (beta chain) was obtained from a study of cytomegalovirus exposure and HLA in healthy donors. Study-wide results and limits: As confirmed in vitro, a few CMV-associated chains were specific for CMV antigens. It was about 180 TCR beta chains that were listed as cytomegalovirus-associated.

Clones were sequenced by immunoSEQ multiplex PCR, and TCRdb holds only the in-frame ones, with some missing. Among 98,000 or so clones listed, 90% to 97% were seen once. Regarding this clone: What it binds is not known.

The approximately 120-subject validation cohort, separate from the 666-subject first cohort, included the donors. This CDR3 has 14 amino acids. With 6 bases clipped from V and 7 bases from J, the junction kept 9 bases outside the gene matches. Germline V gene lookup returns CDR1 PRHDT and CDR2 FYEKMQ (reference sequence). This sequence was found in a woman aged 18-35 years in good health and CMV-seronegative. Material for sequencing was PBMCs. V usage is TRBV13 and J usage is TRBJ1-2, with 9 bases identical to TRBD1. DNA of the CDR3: TGTGCCAGCAGTTCCTCGGGACAGGGCCTTGGCTACACCTTC. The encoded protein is CASSSSGQGLGYTF.